The 24 T cell receptor beta chains reported below all come from one sample, sequenced in a study of Tregs in tolerant kidney transplant recipients. The repertoire was sequenced with immunoSEQ multiplex PCR; TCRdb's copy has only in-frame clones and lacks some. Found here are under 300,000 clones, around 82% of them singletons; the top ten hold around 0.64%. Sample: CD4+ T cells from blood. Every receptor here comes from a human donor in good health.

This clone has only a few counts. The chain employs TRBV7-2 and TRBJ2-4; D is ambiguous. Trimming stripped 5 bases from V and 9 bases from J, with 14 bases between. The CDR3 loop spans 13 amino acids. The germline gives CDR1 SGHTA, CDR2 FQGNSA. This CDR3 reads CASSPMLNPIQYF. Written as DNA, the CDR3 is TGTGCCAGCAGCCCCATGCTTAACCCCATTCAGTACTTC. Full variable domain (rest looked up from reference TRBV7-2 and TRBJ2-4): GAGVSQSPSNKVTEKGKDVELRCDPISGHTALYWYRQSLGQGLEFLIYFQGNSAPDKSGLPSDRFSAERTGGSVSTLTIQRTQQEDSAVYLCASSPMLNPIQYFGAGTRLSVL.

This chain links TRBV5-1 with TRBJ2-7; TRBD2 matches at 11 bases. V shed 2 bases, J shed 0 bases, and the junction held 4 bases outside the gene matches. The CDR3 loop spans 16 amino acids. The germline gives CDR1 SGHRS, CDR2 YFSETQ. CDR3 nucleotides: TGCGCCAGCAGCTTCACTAGCGGGGGAAGCTCCTACGAGCAGTACTTC. The encoded protein is CASSFTSGGSSYEQYF.

Only a few counts were recorded for this clone. The chain couples TRBV5-1 to TRBJ2-7; possibly TRBD1 for D (6 bases). Germline assignment: CDR1 SGHRS and CDR2 YFSETQ. The CDR3 is 12 residues long. The V gene lost 2 bases and the J gene lost 5 bases, with 8 bases spanning the gap. CDR3 in amino acids: CASSFAGDEQYF. The CDR3, as DNA: TGCGCCAGCAGCTTCGCAGGGGACGAGCAGTACTTC.

J is TRBJ2-2 and V is TRBV2; D assignment may be TRBD1 or TRBD2 (5 bases each). CDR3 size: 14 residues. CDR1 is SNHLY, CDR2 FYNNEI, per germline. V was shortened by 5 bases and J by 5 bases, with 12 bases between the two germline ends. In DNA form, the CDR3 reads TGTGCCAGCAGTCCGGGGACCTGGACCGGGGAGCTGTTTTTT. It yields the protein CASSPGTWTGELFF. The variable domain in full, with the rest retrieved from reference TRBV2 and TRBJ2-2, is EPEVTQTPSHQVTQMGQEVILRCVPISNHLYFYWYRQILGQKVEFLVSFYNNEISEKSEIFDDQFSVERPDGSNFTLKIRSTKLEDSAMYFCASSPGTWTGELFFGEGSRLTVL.

The V call is TRBV6-1, the J call TRBJ1-3; no clear D. CDR1 is MNHNS and CDR2 is SASEGT in the germline V gene. Deletions cut 6 bases from V and 1 base from J, with 7 bases between. This CDR3 contains 13 residues. The CDR3: CASSQVSGNTIYF. As DNA, the CDR3 is TGTGCCAGCAGCCAGGTTTCTGGAAACACCATATATTTT.

The chain links TRBV9 to TRBJ2-7; a weak D match, TRBD2 (5 bases). The CDR3 has 15 residues. The germline V gene has CDR1 SGDLS and CDR2 YYNGEE. Trimming took off 6 bases at V and 4 bases at J, with 20 bases between the two ends. The CDR3 loop is CASNSHGDMKYEQYF. The CDR3 coding sequence is TGTGCCAGCAACAGCCACGGGGATATGAAGTACGAGCAGTACTTC.

The rearrangement links TRBV5-6 to TRBJ1-2; a possible D gene is TRBD1 (5 bases). V lost 1 base, J lost 1 base, and 17 bases lay in between. Germline V gives CDR1 SGHDT, CDR2 YYEEEE. This CDR3 region has 17 residues. This chain's CDR3 is CASSLRGGARGNYGYTF. CDR3 sequence (DNA): TGTGCCAGCAGCTTGAGGGGCGGGGCGCGGGGTAACTATGGCTACACCTTC.

The rearrangement links TRBV5-1 to TRBJ1-4; D not resolved. The germline V gene has CDR1 SGHRS and CDR2 YFSETQ. The V end lost 4 bases, the J end lost 7 bases, and 14 bases lay between the germline ends. The CDR3 is made up of 14 amino acids. For the CDR3, the DNA is TGCGCCAGCAGCCTCACCATCTCGGGTGAAAAACTGTTTTTT. This codes for CASSLTISGEKLFF.

This clone occurred a few times. This chain uses TRBV6-5 with TRBJ1-2, with 8 positions matching TRBD1. Trimming cost V 8 bases and J 6 bases; bases outside gene matches: 5. CDR3 size: 12 residues. The germline gives CDR1 MNHEY, CDR2 SVGAGI. The CDR3 loop reads CASQGAEDGYTF. The CDR3 DNA is TGTGCCAGCCAGGGGGCTGAGGATGGCTACACCTTC.

The rearrangement uses TRBV5-1 and TRBJ1-1; D may be TRBD1 (5 bases). V was pared by 0 bases and J by 0 bases, with 9 bases between. CDR3 size: 15 residues. Germline V gene data show CDR1 as SGHRS and CDR2 as YFSETQ. The CDR3 region is CASSLGGSMNTEAFF. In DNA, the CDR3 is TGCGCCAGCAGCTTGGGGGGCAGCATGAACACTGAAGCTTTCTTT.

The chain combines TRBV6-6 with TRBJ1-2, with D hard to call. V was shortened by 0 bases and J by 6 bases, with 14 bases between the two germline ends. Germline CDR1 reads MNHNY; CDR2 reads SVGAGI (reference sequence). This CDR3 is built from 15 residues. The CDR3 loop reads CASSYSLGDRNGYTF. The CDR3, as DNA: TGTGCCAGCAGTTACTCGCTTGGGGATCGGAATGGCTACACCTTC.

About this clone: Distinct nucleotide sequences in the sample also encode this CDR3. The chain links TRBV5-1 to TRBJ1-3; D unclear. The V gene lost 0 bases and the J gene lost 0 bases, with 4 bases spanning the gap. Germline lookup yields CDR1 SGHRS and CDR2 YFSETQ. The CDR3 covers 14 residues. The CDR3 sequence: CASSLAYSGNTIYF. The CDR3 DNA is TGCGCCAGCAGCTTGGCCTACTCTGGAAACACCATATATTTT.

V gene TRBV5-1 combines with J gene TRBJ2-3, with D perhaps being TRBD1 or TRBD2 (5 bases each). CDR1 is SGHRS and CDR2 is YFSETQ in the germline V gene. Trimming pared 0 bases from V and 1 base from J, leaving 12 bases between. This CDR3 is built from 16 residues. The CDR3 sequence: CASSLVSGSGTDTQYF. The CDR3 bases are TGCGCCAGCAGCTTGGTGTCAGGGAGTGGCACAGATACGCAGTATTTT.

The J gene is TRBJ1-5, the V gene TRBV6-6; possibly TRBD1 for D (6 bases). Trimming removed 5 bases from V and 6 bases from J, with 17 bases in between. CDR3 length: 15 amino acids. Germline loops: CDR1 MNHNY, CDR2 SVGAGI (reference sequence). This chain's CDR3 is CASSTYGQSRQPQHF. The CDR3 DNA sequence: TGTGCCAGCAGTACTTATGGACAGTCTCGTCAGCCCCAGCATTTT.

Only a few counts were recorded for this clone. The V call is TRBV7-2, the J call TRBJ1-3; a possible D gene is TRBD1 (5 bases). Germline CDR1 SGHTA, CDR2 FQGNSA. The V end was cut by 1 base, the J end by 4 bases, with 5 bases between. The CDR3 loop spans 13 amino acids. The CDR3 sequence: CASSLGGGNTIYF. CDR3 bases: TGTGCCAGCAGCTTAGGGGGCGGAAACACCATATATTTT.

The rearrangement links TRBV2 to TRBJ2-5, with D possibly being TRBD1 (5 bases). Germline V gene data show CDR1 as SNHLY and CDR2 as FYNNEI. This CDR3 spans 14 amino acids. Trimming pared 2 bases from V and 5 bases from J, leaving 12 bases between. CDR3 sequence: CASSEFTGGETQYF. In DNA, the CDR3 is TGTGCCAGCAGTGAATTTACAGGTGGGGAGACCCAGTACTTC.

V is TRBV19 and J is TRBJ1-5; 10 bases agree with TRBD1. The length of the CDR3 is 18 residues. J was trimmed by 4 bases and V by 6 bases; bases with no gene match: 15. Germline lookup yields CDR1 LNHDA and CDR2 SQIVND (reference sequence). The CDR3 region has the DNA TGTGCCAGTAGGAACCACCCGGGACAGGGGCTAGGGAATCAGCCCCAGCATTTT. Its protein is CASRNHPGQGLGNQPQHF.

The genes are TRBV19 and TRBJ1-2, with 7 positions matching TRBD1. V trimming: 4 bases; J trimming: 8 bases; junction bases outside the gene matches: 4. This CDR3 spans 12 amino acids. CDR1 is LNHDA and CDR2 is SQIVND in the germline V gene (reference sequence). DNA of the CDR3: TGTGCCAGTAGTAAGGACAGGCTCGGCTACACCTTC. Amino acid sequence: CASSKDRLGYTF.

The rearrangement links TRBV11-2 to TRBJ2-1, with 9 bases matching TRBD2. Germline V CDR1 and CDR2: SGHAT, FQNNGV. V gave up 2 bases and J gave up 3 bases; unmatched junction bases: 8. The CDR3 sequence is 17 residues long. The CDR3 DNA follows: TGTGCCAGCAGCTTATCGCGGGGGGGCGCTTTCTACAATGAGCAGTTCTTC. This gives the protein CASSLSRGGAFYNEQFF.

The chain is built from TRBV5-4 and TRBJ2-4; D not certain. There are 15 residues in the CDR3. Trimming stripped 4 bases from V and 2 bases from J, with 13 bases between. Germline V gene sequence: CDR1 SGHNT, CDR2 YYREEE (reference sequence). Here the CDR3 reads CASSTMKGSKNIQYF. The CDR3 region has the DNA TGTGCCAGCAGCACTATGAAGGGATCCAAAAACATTCAGTACTTC.

The CDR3 bases are TGTGCCAGCAGTCCGACTAGCGGGTACCAAGAGACCCAGTACTTC. The encoded protein is CASSPTSGYQETQYF. The chain employs TRBV11-3 and TRBJ2-5; 10 nucleotides match TRBD2. V gave up 6 bases and J gave up 0 bases; unmatched junction bases: 4. The CDR3 length is 15 residues. Germline CDR1 reads SGHNT; CDR2 reads YENEEA.

The gene calls are TRBV18 and TRBJ2-7; the D is unclear. The germline V gene has CDR1 KGHSH and CDR2 LQKENI. Trimming cost V 5 bases and J 0 bases, with 11 bases left between them. The CDR3 has 14 residues. CDR3: CASSGSVASYEQYF. As DNA, the CDR3 is TGTGCCAGCTCAGGCTCGGTTGCCTCCTACGAGCAGTACTTC.

The V gene is TRBV5-1, the J gene TRBJ2-7; D assignment may be TRBD1 or TRBD2 (5 bases each). The CDR3 length is 15 residues. The V end was cut by 0 bases, the J end by 2 bases, with 12 bases between. CDR1 and CDR2 (germline): SGHRS, YFSETQ. CDR3 sequence reads: CASSLVGVAPYEQYF. The CDR3, as DNA: TGCGCCAGCAGCTTGGTGGGGGTAGCCCCCTACGAGCAGTACTTC. The full variable domain, completed using reference TRBV5-1 and TRBJ2-7, is KAGVTQTPRYLIKTRGQQVTLSCSPISGHRSVSWYQQTPGQGLQFLFEYFSETQRNKGNFPGRFSGRQFSNSRSEMNVSTLELGDSALYLCASSLVGVAPYEQYFGPGTRLTVT.

Written as DNA, the CDR3 is TGTGCCAGCAGTGCTTCTAGCGGGGGGAGGAATGAGCAGTTCTTC. Amino acid sequence: CASSASSGGRNEQFF. V usage is TRBV6-4 and J usage is TRBJ2-1; 11 bases agree with TRBD2. The V and J ends lost 4 bases and 7 bases, in that order; junction bases with no gene match: 6. Germline V lookup: CDR1 MRHNA, CDR2 SNTAGT. The CDR3 sequence is 15 residues long.